One and the same sample provided the 15 T cell receptor beta chains below, sequenced in a study of regulatory T cells in long-lasting Graves disease (dated by TCRdb to the early 2020s). The time point label of this sample denotes: newly diagnosed GD, antithyroid drugs for less than 3 months. For both TCR sequencing and RNA sequencing, RNA was extracted from PBMCs in TRIzol. Libraries came from multiplex PCR. Instrument used: Illumina HiSeq 4000. TCR beta libraries were built with iRepertoire HTBI primers and Arm-PCR amplification of CDR3 regions. TCRdb reran the public reads through fastp at Q25 and MiXCR, keeping productive beta chains. When rows share a CDR3 protein, they turn into one entry using the most common DNA and genes. In all, the sample holds just over 600,000 distinct CDR3 sequences, and 16% of those were seen once. The ten biggest clones cover 15% to 20% of the sample. These data also formed part of another study, on T cells in Graves' hyperthyroidism and ophthalmopathy.

The source was peripheral blood mononuclear cells (PBMCs), collected at new diagnosis, from a patient treated with antithyroid drugs. Source of these receptors: a woman aged 30 to 39 with Graves disease. Donor details come from another sample of the same person, matched by shared clones.

The CDR3 DNA reads TGCAGCGTTGAGGCGAAAAGAATGGCTTTCTTT. Protein product: CSVEAKRMAFF. This chain connects TRBV29-1 to TRBJ1-1; D unresolved. The V end lost 3 bases, the J end lost 11 bases, and 13 bases lay between the germline ends. CDR3 size: 11 residues. Per the germline V gene, CDR1 is SQVTM and CDR2 is ANQGSEA.

CDR3 bases: TGTGCCATCAGGCTCAGCGGGAGAGGTTACAATGAGCAGTTCTTC. Residues: CAIRLSGRGYNEQFF. J is TRBJ2-1 and V is TRBV10-3, with TRBD2 matching 8 bases. Germline V CDR1 and CDR2: ENHRY, SYGVKD. The CDR3 spans 15 residues. V shed 6 bases and J 4 bases; nucleotides not matched to a gene: 8.

CDR3 residues: CAWTRGAYEQYF. CDR3 bases: TGTGCCTGGACCCGGGGGGCCTACGAGCAGTACTTC. This chain connects TRBV30 to TRBJ2-7; 7 bases line up with TRBD2. Trimming at V came to 4 bases and at J to 2 bases, leaving 2 bases not matched to a gene. Germline lookup yields CDR1 GTSNPN and CDR2 SVGIG (reference sequence). This CDR3 spans 12 amino acids.

The chain has TRBV6-1 and TRBJ1-3; 10 bases agree with TRBD1. CDR1 and CDR2 from the germline V gene are MNHNS and SASEGT. V was clipped by 6 bases and J by 3 bases; unmatched bases: 5. The CDR3 has 15 amino acids. CDR3 sequence (DNA): TGTGCCAGCAGACAGACAGGGGGCTTTGGAAACACCATATATTTT. Translating it yields CASRQTGGFGNTIYF.

The table lists this clonotype with many counts. The chain carries TRBV30 and TRBJ1-2; a weak D match, TRBD1 (5 bases). This CDR3 spans 11 amino acids. Germline CDR1 and CDR2: GTSNPN and SVGIG (reference sequence). V lost 6 bases to trimming and J lost 4 bases, with 9 bases between them. The CDR3 is CACPGIYGYTF. The DNA for the CDR3 is TGTGCCTGTCCAGGGATCTATGGCTACACCTTC.

Comments on this clonotype: A read error may be the cause here, since a much bigger clone is one base away. The chain recombines TRBV12-3 or TRBV12-4 with TRBJ2-3; possibly TRBD1 for D (6 bases). The DNA end lines up better with TRBJ1-1; the J call may be wrong. The CDR3 covers 15 residues. CDR3 sequence (DNA): TGTGCCAGCAGACCCACTAGGGGGGAATGGACTGAAGCTTTCTTT. It yields the protein CASRPTRGEWTEAFF.

The rearrangement links TRBV18 to TRBJ1-3; TRBD1 aligns across 7 bases. The V gene's germline CDR1 is KGHSH and CDR2 LQKENI. With 6 bases clipped from V and 2 bases from J, the junction kept 4 bases outside the gene matches. This CDR3 has 14 residues. For the CDR3, the DNA is TGTGCCAGCTCGCAGGACAGGACTGGAAACACCATATATTTT. Amino acids: CASSQDRTGNTIYF.

In this sample, this clonotype turned up many times. The chain couples TRBV28 to TRBJ2-7; 12 positions match TRBD1. Trimming cost V 6 bases and J 7 bases; bases outside gene matches: 10. CDR3 size: 15 residues. Germline CDR1 MDHEN, CDR2 SYDVKM. For the CDR3, the DNA is TGTGCCAGCAGGGGCCCGGGACAGGGGGCGCGGGAGCAGTACTTC. Translated, it gives CASRGPGQGAREQYF. Combining the CDR3 with reference TRBV28 and TRBJ2-7 gives the whole variable domain DVKVTQSSRYLVKRTGEKVFLECVQDMDHENMFWYRQDPGLGLRLIYFSYDVKMKEKGDIPEGYSVSREKKERFSLILESASTNQTSMYLCASRGPGQGAREQYFGPGTRLTVT.

The chain recombines TRBV10-1 with TRBJ1-3; D uncertain. Germline V lookup: CDR1 WNHNN, CDR2 SYGVQD (reference sequence). The CDR3 sequence is 14 residues long. The V end was cut by 7 bases, the J end by 0 bases, with 10 bases between. The CDR3 nucleotides are TGCGCCAGCATCCGGGCCAACTCTGGAAACACCATATATTTT. Its protein product is CASIRANSGNTIYF.

With respect to this clonotype: The junction departs from the called germline gene at one end, perhaps through a read error. This chain uses TRBV4-1 with TRBJ2-1; either TRBD1 or TRBD2 may supply D (5 bases each). CDR3 length equals 12 residues. CDR1 MGHRA and CDR2 YSYEKL come from the germline V gene. This CDR3 reads CASSPLMGRRYF. The CDR3 bases are TGCGCCAGCAGCCCTCTAATGGGACGGCGGTACTTC.

This clonotype was detected a few times. The chain uses TRBV20-1 and TRBJ1-2; D is unclear. Trimming stripped 6 bases from V and 4 bases from J, with 9 bases between. The CDR3 consists of 11 residues. Germline V gene lookup returns CDR1 DFQATT and CDR2 SNEGSKA (reference sequence). In DNA, the CDR3 is TGCAGTGCCTCCCCACTCTATGGCTACACCTTC. Translation gives CSASPLYGYTF.

This clonotype showed up many times. V usage is TRBV7-2 and J usage is TRBJ2-7; unclear D gene. There are 14 residues in the CDR3. V shed 5 bases and J shed 2 bases, with 13 bases lying between them. The germline gives CDR1 SGHTA, CDR2 FQGNSA. The CDR3 region has the DNA TGTGCCAGCAGCCAAGCAAACGGAGCCTACGAGCAGTACTTC. It is translated as CASSQANGAYEQYF.

This clonotype was recorded a few times. The rearrangement joins TRBV6-1 to TRBJ2-7; 7 nucleotides align to TRBD1. The germline V gene encodes CDR1 MNHNS and CDR2 SASEGT. After removal of 4 bases from V and 4 bases from J, the junction contained 10 bases not matched to a gene. The CDR3 contains 15 residues. The CDR3 DNA is TGTGCCAGCAGTGTAACGGACAGGTTGGGGTACGAGCAGTACTTC. Translating gives CASSVTDRLGYEQYF.

In the case of this clonotype: A far larger clone is one nucleotide away, so this likely arose from a read error. The rearrangement joins TRBV6-2 or TRBV6-3 to TRBJ1-1; D is unclear. The CDR3 has 15 amino acids. The ends were cut back, 3 bases at V and 4 bases at J, with 15 bases in the middle. Per germline, CDR1 MNHEY and CDR2 SVGEGT. CDR3 coding DNA: TGTGCCAGCAGTTATGGGCGCCCAGGTTCCACTGAAGCTTTCTTT. This translates into CASSYGRPGSTEAFF.

The sample holds many counts of this clonotype. The chain couples TRBV7-9 to TRBJ1-1, with D hard to call. V lost 6 bases, J lost 4 bases, and 12 bases lay in between. Germline V gene data show CDR1 as SEHNR and CDR2 as FQNEAQ (reference sequence). The CDR3 has 13 amino acids. CDR3 sequence (DNA): TGTGCCAGCAGAGGAGGACCAGGCACTGAAGCTTTCTTT. It yields the protein CASRGGPGTEAFF.